The 13 T cell receptor beta chains in this list originate from one sample, sequenced in a study of T-cell memory formation after mild COVID-19. Using its own MiXCR run on the 5' RACE reads, TCRdb lists one record per CDR3 protein. There are roughly 250,000 distinct CDR3 sequences in the sample; roughly 15% occur only once, and around 3.7% lies in the top ten. Sequencing was carried out using PBMCs or a T cell subset sorted from them (not recorded which). The receptor set was obtained from a man younger than 35 who had mild COVID-19 (a few samples of this study predate the infection). Cell type and time point are not known.

This clonotype occurred a few times. The chain joins TRBV5-6 to TRBJ2-1; D remains ambiguous. Trimming removed 2 bases from V and 0 bases from J, with 12 bases in between. This CDR3 comprises 16 residues. CDR1 is SGHDT, CDR2 YYEEEE, per germline. CDR3 sequence: CASSLRARSSYNEQFF. The CDR3 nucleotides read TGTGCCAGCAGCTTACGGGCACGTAGCTCCTACAATGAGCAGTTCTTC.

This chain links TRBV19 with TRBJ1-4, with TRBD1 matching 7 bases. Losses at the gene ends were 2 bases for V and 4 bases for J; bases not matched to a gene: 4. There are 15 residues in the CDR3. Germline V gives CDR1 LNHDA, CDR2 SQIVND (reference sequence). CDR3 bases: TGTGCCAGTAGTATACGGGACAGTAATAATGAAAAACTGTTTTTT. Its protein is CASSIRDSNNEKLFF.

This clonotype was counted a few times. This sequence joins TRBV3-1 and TRBJ1-4, with D perhaps matching TRBD1 (5 bases). V was cut by 3 bases and J by 3 bases, with 8 bases left in between. This CDR3 has 14 amino acids. Per the germline V gene, CDR1 is LGHDT and CDR2 is YNNKEL (reference sequence). The CDR3 spells CASSHGGANEKLFF. The CDR3 DNA sequence: TGTGCCAGCAGCCACGGGGGAGCTAATGAAAAACTGTTTTTT. The complete variable domain, with remaining parts taken from reference TRBV3-1 and TRBJ1-4, reads DTAVSQTPKYLVTQMGNDKSIKCEQNLGHDTMYWYKQDSKKFLKIMFSYNNKELIINETVPNRFSPKSPDKAHLNLHINSLELGDSAVYFCASSHGGANEKLFFGSGTQLSVL.

The chain has TRBV20-1 and TRBJ2-3, with 8 bases that match TRBD2. This CDR3 contains 17 residues. V lost 0 bases and J lost 0; bases outside the gene matches: 8. Per germline, CDR1 DFQATT and CDR2 SNEGSKA (reference sequence). The CDR3 is CSARDGTSGFSTDTQYF. In DNA, the CDR3 is TGCAGTGCTAGAGATGGCACTAGCGGATTTAGCACAGATACGCAGTATTTT.

This clonotype was seen more than once but under ten times. The V call is TRBV20-1, the J call TRBJ2-2; 7 positions agree with TRBD2. The CDR3 has 14 residues. V shed 2 bases, J shed 5 bases, and the junction held 5 bases outside the gene matches. Germline loops: CDR1 DFQATT, CDR2 SNEGSKA (reference sequence). This chain's CDR3 is CSARIPGGTGELFF. The CDR3, as DNA: TGCAGTGCTAGAATCCCGGGGGGAACCGGGGAGCTGTTTTTT.

This clonotype appeared a few times. The rearrangement joins TRBV20-1 to TRBJ2-1; TRBD2 is a possible D gene (7 bases). There are 15 residues in the CDR3. Trimming cost V 5 bases and J 6 bases, with 20 bases left between them. Germline CDR1 and CDR2: DFQATT and SNEGSKA (reference sequence). In nucleotides, the CDR3 is TGCAGTGCTCCGAGAGGGGGGGGCCTGGGCAATGAGCAGTTCTTC. Amino acid sequence: CSAPRGGGLGNEQFF.

This clonotype was detected many times. The chain couples TRBV12-5 to TRBJ2-7, with D perhaps matching TRBD1 or TRBD2 (5 bases each). The CDR3 sequence is 17 residues long. V lost 0 bases and J 2 bases, leaving 17 bases between the germline ends. The germline V gene has CDR1 LGHNT and CDR2 FRNRAP. The CDR3 DNA follows: TGTGCTAGTGGTTTGGTACGATTGACAGCGGAACCCTACGAGCAGTACTTC. It is translated as CASGLVRLTAEPYEQYF.

The chain uses TRBV4-3 and TRBJ2-2; D may be TRBD1 (5 bases). Trimming took off 3 bases at V and 4 bases at J, with 9 bases between the two ends. This CDR3 is built from 14 residues. From germline, CDR1 is LGHNA and CDR2 YSLEER. The CDR3, as DNA: TGCGCCAGCAGCCATGGTGGGGCCACCGGGGAGCTGTTTTTT. This encodes CASSHGGATGELFF.

The V gene is TRBV2, the J gene TRBJ2-7; unclear D gene. The germline V gene has CDR1 SNHLY and CDR2 FYNNEI. V was trimmed by 7 bases and J by 6 bases, leaving 7 bases between them. The CDR3 covers 10 residues. CDR3 sequence: CASMTGEQYV. The CDR3 nucleotides read TGTGCCAGCATGACTGGCGAGCAGTACGTC.

V is TRBV20-1 and J is TRBJ1-1; D is possibly TRBD1 (5 bases). This CDR3 is 15 amino acids long. V dropped 3 bases and J dropped 0 bases, with 14 bases sitting between them. Germline CDR1 is DFQATT and CDR2 is SNEGSKA (reference sequence). This CDR3 reads CSASRAGLMNTEAFF. DNA for the CDR3: TGCAGTGCTAGTCGGGCAGGGCTCATGAACACTGAAGCTTTCTTT.

This chain's CDR3 is CASSLGAGPQETQYF. In nucleotides, the CDR3 is TGTGCCAGCAGTTTGGGAGCGGGGCCTCAAGAGACCCAGTACTTC. The chain couples TRBV12-3 or TRBV12-4 to TRBJ2-5, with 7 bases aligning to TRBD2. With V trimmed by 3 bases and J by 2 bases, 6 bases remained unmatched. There are 15 residues in the CDR3.

This clonotype was counted only a few times. This chain connects TRBV5-5 to TRBJ1-1; D remains unclear. The germline V and J ends were trimmed by 0 bases and 1 base, with 7 bases remaining between them. The CDR3 loop spans 14 amino acids. The germline V gene encodes CDR1 SGHKS and CDR2 YYEKEE (reference sequence). This CDR3 reads CASSLVTENTEAFF. In DNA, the CDR3 is TGTGCCAGCAGCTTGGTCACGGAGAACACTGAAGCTTTCTTT.

The chain combines TRBV4-3 with TRBJ2-1; D not resolved. This CDR3 contains 15 residues. The germline CDR1 and CDR2 sequences are LGHNA and YSLEER. V was trimmed by 0 bases and J by 5 bases, leaving 11 bases between them. CDR3 sequence: CASSQDWGWDNEQFF. CDR3 in DNA: TGCGCCAGCAGCCAAGACTGGGGTTGGGACAATGAGCAGTTCTTC.